The source of this T cell receptor (beta chain) is a study of shared clonotypes between healthy human individuals. Study-wide results and caveats: Among donors, clonotype sharing was expected to be affected by sequencing depth.

The CDR3 runs to 13 residues. Between the trimmed V and J ends, which lost 3 bases and 6 bases, there was a span of 9 bases. The germline gives CDR1 MNHEY, CDR2 SMNVEV (reference sequence). Notes on this clone: Its matching antigen is unknown.

Assay runs were performed at deep level. The protocol was immunoSEQ multiplex PCR, while the TCRdb copy is restricted to in-frame clones and leaves out a portion. The sample records roughly 1,500,000 clones, around 98.5% being singletons. The material sequenced was naive CD4+ T cells sorted from blood. The subset is: CD45RA+ positively selected. V gene TRBV27 combines with J gene TRBJ1-3, with D possibly TRBD1 on 5 matching bases. The TCR sequence derives from a man aged 25-45 years in good health. In DNA, the CDR3 is TGTGCCAGCAGTTTGGCAGGGACAAACACCATATATTTT. Protein product: CASSLAGTNTIYF.